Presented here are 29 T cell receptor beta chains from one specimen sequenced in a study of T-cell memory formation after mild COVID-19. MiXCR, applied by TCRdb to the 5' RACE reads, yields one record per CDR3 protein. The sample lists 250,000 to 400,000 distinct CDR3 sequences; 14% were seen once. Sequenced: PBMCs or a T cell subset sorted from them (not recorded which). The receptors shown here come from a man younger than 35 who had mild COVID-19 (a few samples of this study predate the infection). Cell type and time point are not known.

CDR3 amino acids: CATSDSGTGYGYTF. The CDR3 DNA reads TGTGCCACCAGTGATTCCGGGACAGGCTATGGCTACACCTTC. This chain connects TRBV24-1 to TRBJ1-2; 8 bases are shared with TRBD1. J lost 4 bases, V lost 2 bases, and 2 bases had no gene match. Germline V gives CDR1 KGHDR, CDR2 SFDVKD. The CDR3 runs 14 residues.

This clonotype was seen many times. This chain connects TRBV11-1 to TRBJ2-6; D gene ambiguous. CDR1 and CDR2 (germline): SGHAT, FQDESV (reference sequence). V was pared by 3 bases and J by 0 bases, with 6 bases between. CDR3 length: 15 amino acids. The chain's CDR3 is CASSFGYSGANVLTF. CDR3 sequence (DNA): TGTGCCAGCAGCTTTGGGTACTCTGGGGCCAACGTCCTGACTTTC.

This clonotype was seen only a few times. CDR3 loop: CASRPVAGGRDTQYF. CDR3 in DNA: TGTGCCAGCAGACCCGTAGCGGGGGGAAGAGATACGCAGTATTTT. This chain joins TRBV12-3 or TRBV12-4 and TRBJ2-3; 10 bases fit TRBD2. This CDR3 spans 15 amino acids. With V trimmed by 6 bases and J by 5 bases, 8 bases remained unmatched.

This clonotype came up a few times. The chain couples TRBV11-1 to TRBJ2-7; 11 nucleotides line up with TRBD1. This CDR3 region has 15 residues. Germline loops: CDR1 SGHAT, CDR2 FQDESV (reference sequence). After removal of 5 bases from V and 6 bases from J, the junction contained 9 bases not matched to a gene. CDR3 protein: CASSPPGQGAVEQYF. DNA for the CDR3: TGTGCCAGCAGCCCACCAGGACAGGGGGCGGTCGAGCAGTACTTC.

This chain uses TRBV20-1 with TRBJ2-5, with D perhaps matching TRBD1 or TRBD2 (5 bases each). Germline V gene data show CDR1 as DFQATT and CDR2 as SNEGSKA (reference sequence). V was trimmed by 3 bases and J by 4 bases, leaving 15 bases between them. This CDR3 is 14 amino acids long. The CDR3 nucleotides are TGCAGTGCTAGCCCTCAGGGCCGGGGAGAGACCCAGTACTTC. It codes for CSASPQGRGETQYF.

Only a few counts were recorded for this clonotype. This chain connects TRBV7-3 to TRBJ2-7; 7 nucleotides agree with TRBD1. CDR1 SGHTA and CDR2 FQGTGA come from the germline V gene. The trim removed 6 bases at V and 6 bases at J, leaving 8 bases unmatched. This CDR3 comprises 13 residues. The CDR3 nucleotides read TGTGCCAGCAGTGCAACAGGGGAGACCGAGCAGTACTTC. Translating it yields CASSATGETEQYF.

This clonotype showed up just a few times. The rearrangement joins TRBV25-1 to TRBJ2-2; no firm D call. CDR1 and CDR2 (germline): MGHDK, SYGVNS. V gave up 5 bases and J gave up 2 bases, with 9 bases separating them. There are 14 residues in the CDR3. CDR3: CASSRTRNTGELFF. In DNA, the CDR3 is TGTGCCAGCAGTCGGACCCGAAACACCGGGGAGCTGTTTTTT.

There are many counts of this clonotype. The CDR3 region has the DNA TGCGCCAGCAGCTCGGACAGCCAACTGTACGAGCAGTACTTC. Translated, it gives CASSSDSQLYEQYF. V usage is TRBV5-1 and J usage is TRBJ2-7; D may be TRBD1 (6 bases). CDR1 is SGHRS, CDR2 YFSETQ, per germline. V was trimmed by 3 bases and J by 4 bases, leaving 14 bases between them. CDR3 length equals 14 residues. Looking up the rest from reference TRBV5-1 and TRBJ2-7 gives the full variable domain: KAGVTQTPRYLIKTRGQQVTLSCSPISGHRSVSWYQQTPGQGLQFLFEYFSETQRNKGNFPGRFSGRQFSNSRSEMNVSTLELGDSALYLCASSSDSQLYEQYFGPGTRLTVT.

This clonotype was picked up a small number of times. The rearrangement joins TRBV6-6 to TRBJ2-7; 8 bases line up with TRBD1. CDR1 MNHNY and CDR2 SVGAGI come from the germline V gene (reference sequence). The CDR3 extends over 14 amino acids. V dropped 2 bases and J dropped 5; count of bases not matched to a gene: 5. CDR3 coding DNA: TGTGCCAGCAGTTACCAGACAGGGGTGCACGAGCAGTACTTC. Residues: CASSYQTGVHEQYF.

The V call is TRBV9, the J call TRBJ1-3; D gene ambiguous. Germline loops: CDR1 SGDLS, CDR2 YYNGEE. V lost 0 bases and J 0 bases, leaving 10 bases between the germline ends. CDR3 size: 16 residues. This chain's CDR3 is CASSVDPHFSGNTIYF. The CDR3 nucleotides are TGTGCCAGCAGCGTAGATCCCCACTTCTCTGGAAACACCATATATTTT. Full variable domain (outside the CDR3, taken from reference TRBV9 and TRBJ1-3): DSGVTQTPKHLITATGQRVTLRCSPRSGDLSVYWYQQSLDQGLQFLIQYYNGEERAKGNILERFSAQQFPDLHSELNLSSLELGDSALYFCASSVDPHFSGNTIYFGEGSWLTVV.

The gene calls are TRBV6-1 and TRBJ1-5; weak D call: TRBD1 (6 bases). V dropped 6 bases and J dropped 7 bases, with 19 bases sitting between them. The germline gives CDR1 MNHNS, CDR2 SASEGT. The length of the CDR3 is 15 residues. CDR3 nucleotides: TGTGCCAGCAGAACCGGGACAAACGTTGGACAGCCCCAGCATTTT. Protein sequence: CASRTGTNVGQPQHF.

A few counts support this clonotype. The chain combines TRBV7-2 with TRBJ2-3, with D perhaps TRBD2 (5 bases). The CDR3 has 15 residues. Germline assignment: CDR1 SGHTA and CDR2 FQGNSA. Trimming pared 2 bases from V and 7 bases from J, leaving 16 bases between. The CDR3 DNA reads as TGTGCCAGCAGCTTAACTAGTATTGGGTATCATACGCAGTATTTT. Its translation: CASSLTSIGYHTQYF.

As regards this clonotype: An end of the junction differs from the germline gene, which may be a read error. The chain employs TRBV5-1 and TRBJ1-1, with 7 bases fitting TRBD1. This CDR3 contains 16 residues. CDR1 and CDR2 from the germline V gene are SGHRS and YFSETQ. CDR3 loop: CASSANPGQKNTEAFF. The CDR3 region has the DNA TGCGCCAGCAGCGCTAATCCGGGACAGAAGAACACTGAGGCTTTCTTT.

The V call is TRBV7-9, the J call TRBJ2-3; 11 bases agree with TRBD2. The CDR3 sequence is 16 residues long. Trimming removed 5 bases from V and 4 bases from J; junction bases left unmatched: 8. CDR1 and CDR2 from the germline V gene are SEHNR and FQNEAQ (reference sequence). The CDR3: CASSRVPSGRSDTQYF. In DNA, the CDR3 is TGTGCCAGCAGCCGTGTCCCTAGCGGGAGGTCAGATACGCAGTATTTT.

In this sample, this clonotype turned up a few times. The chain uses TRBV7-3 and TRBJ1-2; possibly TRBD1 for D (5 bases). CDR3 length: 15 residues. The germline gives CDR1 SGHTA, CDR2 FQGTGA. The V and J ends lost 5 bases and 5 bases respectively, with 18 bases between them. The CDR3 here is CASSPQQGSIYGYTF. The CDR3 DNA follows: TGTGCCAGCAGCCCCCAGCAGGGATCAATTTATGGCTACACCTTC.

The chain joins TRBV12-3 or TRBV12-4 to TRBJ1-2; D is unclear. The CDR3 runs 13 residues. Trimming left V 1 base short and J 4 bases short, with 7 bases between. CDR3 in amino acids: CASSLEQSYGYTF. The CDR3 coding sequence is TGTGCCAGCAGTTTAGAACAGAGCTATGGCTACACCTTC.

CDR3 in DNA: TGTGCCAGCAGCAGGGGCGTTAACACCGGGGAGCTGTTTTTT. This gives the protein CASSRGVNTGELFF. The chain links TRBV11-3 to TRBJ2-2; D may be TRBD1 (5 bases). The V gene lost 5 bases and the J gene lost 2 bases, with 9 bases spanning the gap. The CDR3 is 14 residues long. The germline V gene encodes CDR1 SGHNT and CDR2 YENEEA.

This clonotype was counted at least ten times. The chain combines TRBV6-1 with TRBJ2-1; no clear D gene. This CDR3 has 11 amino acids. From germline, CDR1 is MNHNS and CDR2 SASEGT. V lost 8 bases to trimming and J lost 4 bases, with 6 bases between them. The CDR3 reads CASGTYNEQFF. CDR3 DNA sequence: TGTGCCAGCGGAACGTACAATGAGCAGTTCTTC.

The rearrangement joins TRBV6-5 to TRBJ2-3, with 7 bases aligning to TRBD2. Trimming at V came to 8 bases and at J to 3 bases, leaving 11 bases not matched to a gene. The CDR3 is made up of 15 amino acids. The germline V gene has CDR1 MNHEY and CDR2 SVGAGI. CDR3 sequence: CASWTGGKGTDTQYF. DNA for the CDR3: TGTGCCAGCTGGACCGGGGGGAAGGGGACAGATACGCAGTATTTT.

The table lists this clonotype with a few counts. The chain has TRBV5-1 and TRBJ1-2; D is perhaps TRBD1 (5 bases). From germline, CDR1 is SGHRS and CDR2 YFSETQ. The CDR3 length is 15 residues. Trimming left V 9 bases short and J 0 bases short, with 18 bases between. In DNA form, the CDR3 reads TGCGCCACCGCTCCCGGGGCAAGCCCTAACTATGGCTACACCTTC. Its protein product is CATAPGASPNYGYTF.

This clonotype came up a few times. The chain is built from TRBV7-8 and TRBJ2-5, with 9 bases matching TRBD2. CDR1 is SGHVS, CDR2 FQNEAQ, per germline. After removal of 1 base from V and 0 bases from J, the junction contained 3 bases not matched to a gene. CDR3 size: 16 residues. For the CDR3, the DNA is TGTGCCAGCAGCTTAGTAACTAGCGGGTACCAAGAGACCCAGTACTTC. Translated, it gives CASSLVTSGYQETQYF.

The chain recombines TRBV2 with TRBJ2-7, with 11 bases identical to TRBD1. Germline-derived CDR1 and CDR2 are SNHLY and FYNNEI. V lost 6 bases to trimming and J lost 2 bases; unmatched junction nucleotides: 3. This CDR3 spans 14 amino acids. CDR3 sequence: CASSGTGGTYEQYF. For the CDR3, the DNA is TGTGCCAGCAGCGGGACAGGGGGGACCTACGAGCAGTACTTC.

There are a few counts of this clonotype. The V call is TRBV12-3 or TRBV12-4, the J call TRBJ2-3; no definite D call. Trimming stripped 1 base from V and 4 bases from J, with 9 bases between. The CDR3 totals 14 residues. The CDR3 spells CASSLVSRSDTQYF. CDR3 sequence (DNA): TGTGCCAGCAGTTTAGTGTCTAGATCAGATACGCAGTATTTT.

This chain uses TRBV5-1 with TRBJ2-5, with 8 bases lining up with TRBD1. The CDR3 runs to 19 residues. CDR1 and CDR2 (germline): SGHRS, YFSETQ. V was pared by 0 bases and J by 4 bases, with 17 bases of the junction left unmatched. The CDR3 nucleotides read TGCGCCAGCAGCTTGGCCAGGCTGGCAGGGGGCCGGCAGGGAGAGACCCAGTACTTC. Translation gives CASSLARLAGGRQGETQYF. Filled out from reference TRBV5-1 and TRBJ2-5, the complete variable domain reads KAGVTQTPRYLIKTRGQQVTLSCSPISGHRSVSWYQQTPGQGLQFLFEYFSETQRNKGNFPGRFSGRQFSNSRSEMNVSTLELGDSALYLCASSLARLAGGRQGETQYFGPGTRLLVL.

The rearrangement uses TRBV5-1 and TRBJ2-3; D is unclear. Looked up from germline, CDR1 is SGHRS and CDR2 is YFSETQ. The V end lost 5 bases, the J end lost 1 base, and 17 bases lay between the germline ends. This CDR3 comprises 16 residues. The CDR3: CASSSLYGSRTDTQYF. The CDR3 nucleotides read TGCGCCAGCAGTTCACTCTACGGCTCACGCACAGATACGCAGTATTTT.

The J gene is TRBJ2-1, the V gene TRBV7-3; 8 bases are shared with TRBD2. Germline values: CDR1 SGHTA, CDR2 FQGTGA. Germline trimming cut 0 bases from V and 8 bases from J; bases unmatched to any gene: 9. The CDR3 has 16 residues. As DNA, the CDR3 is TGTGCCAGCAGCTTAACCGGGGGGGCCAGGTTCCATGAGCAGTTCTTC. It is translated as CASSLTGGARFHEQFF. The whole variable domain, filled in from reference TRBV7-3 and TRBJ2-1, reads GAGVSQTPSNKVTEKGKYVELRCDPISGHTALYWYRQSLGQGPEFLIYFQGTGAADDSGLPNDRFFAVRPEGSVSTLKIQRTERGDSAVYLCASSLTGGARFHEQFFGPGTRLTVL.

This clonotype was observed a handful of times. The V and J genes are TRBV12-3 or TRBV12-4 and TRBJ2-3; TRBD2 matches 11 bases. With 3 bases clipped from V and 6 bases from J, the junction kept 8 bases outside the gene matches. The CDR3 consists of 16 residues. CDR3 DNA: TGTGCCAGCAGTTTCTATAGCGGGGGGGAAGCGGATACGCAGTATTTT. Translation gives CASSFYSGGEADTQYF.

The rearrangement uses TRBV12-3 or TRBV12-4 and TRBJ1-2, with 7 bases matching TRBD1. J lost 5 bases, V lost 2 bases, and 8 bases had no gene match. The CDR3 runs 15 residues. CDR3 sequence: CASSLPGTAPYGYTF. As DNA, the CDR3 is TGTGCCAGCAGTTTACCTGGGACAGCGCCATATGGCTACACCTTC.

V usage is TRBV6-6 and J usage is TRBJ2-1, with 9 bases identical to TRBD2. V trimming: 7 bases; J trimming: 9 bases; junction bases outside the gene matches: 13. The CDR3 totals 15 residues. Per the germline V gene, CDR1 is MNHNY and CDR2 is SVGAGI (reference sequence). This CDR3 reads CASTAGGGLKVEQFF. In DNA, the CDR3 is TGTGCCAGCACGGCGGGAGGGGGGCTAAAAGTTGAGCAGTTCTTC.